Below, one T cell receptor (beta chain) is given with its context. This entry belongs to a study of Ad26.COV2.S vaccination and SARS-CoV-2 variants. Study details: In the study, Ad26.COV2.S was injected intramuscularly once, or twice 56 days apart.

Sequencing used immunoSEQ multiplex PCR; TCRdb keeps in-frame clones, though not all of them. Of over 400,000 clones detected, 75% to 90% appear once; the ten largest clones hold about 2.7%. Germline lookup yields CDR1 LNHDA and CDR2 SQIVND (reference sequence). Trimming pared 3 bases from V and 8 bases from J, leaving 14 bases between. This CDR3 has 15 residues. Stated treatment: some 20 received Ad26.COV2.S at low or high dose, single or two shots; about 5 received placebo; per-sample allocation not given. Samples analyzed were those drawn on day 63 after the first vaccine or placebo injection. This adult donor, from Boston, was 18-55 years old.

The V call is TRBV19, the J call TRBJ1-6; possible D gene TRBD1, 6 bases. The sequence was collected from a person aged 18-65 years who received the Ad26.COV2.S COVID-19 vaccine or a placebo. Sequences were derived from peripheral blood, sampled in a trial of Ad26.COV2.S vaccine versus placebo. The CDR3 is CASSISGGADSPLHF. The CDR3 nucleotides are TGTGCCAGTAGTATCAGTGGGGGGGCCGATTCACCCCTCCACTTT.